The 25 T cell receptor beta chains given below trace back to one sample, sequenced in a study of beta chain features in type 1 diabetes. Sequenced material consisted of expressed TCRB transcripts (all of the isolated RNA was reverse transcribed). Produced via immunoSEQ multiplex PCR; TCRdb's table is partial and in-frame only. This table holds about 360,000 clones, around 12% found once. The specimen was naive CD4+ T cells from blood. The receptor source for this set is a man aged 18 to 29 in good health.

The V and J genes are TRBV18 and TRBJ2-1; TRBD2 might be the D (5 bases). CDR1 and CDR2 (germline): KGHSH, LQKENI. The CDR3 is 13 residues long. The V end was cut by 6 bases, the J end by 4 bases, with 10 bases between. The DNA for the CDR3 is TGTGCCAGCTCCCCTCCGGGGTACAATGAGCAGTTCTTC. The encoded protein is CASSPPGYNEQFF.

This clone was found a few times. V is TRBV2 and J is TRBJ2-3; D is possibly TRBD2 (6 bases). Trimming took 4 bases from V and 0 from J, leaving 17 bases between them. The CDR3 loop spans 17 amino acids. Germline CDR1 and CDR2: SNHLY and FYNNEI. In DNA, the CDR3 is TGTGCCAGCAGTGGACAGCAGCTAGCGACTAGCACAGATACGCAGTATTTT. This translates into CASSGQQLATSTDTQYF.

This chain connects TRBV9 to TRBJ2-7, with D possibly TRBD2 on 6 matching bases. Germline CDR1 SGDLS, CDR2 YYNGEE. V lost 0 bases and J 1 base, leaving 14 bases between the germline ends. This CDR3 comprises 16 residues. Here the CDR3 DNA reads TGTGCCAGCAGCGTAGCCTCGGGCGGGGCATCCTACGAGCAGTACTTC. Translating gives CASSVASGGASYEQYF.

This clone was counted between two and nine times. In nucleotides, the CDR3 is TGTGCCTGGAGTGTACCTTGGCAGGGGTACGCTGAAGCTTTCTTT. This encodes CAWSVPWQGYAEAFF. The gene calls are TRBV30 and TRBJ1-1; TRBD1 might be the D (6 bases). The CDR3 is 15 residues long. Germline CDR1 GTSNPN, CDR2 SVGIG (reference sequence). The V gene lost 0 bases and the J gene lost 6 bases, with 17 bases spanning the gap.

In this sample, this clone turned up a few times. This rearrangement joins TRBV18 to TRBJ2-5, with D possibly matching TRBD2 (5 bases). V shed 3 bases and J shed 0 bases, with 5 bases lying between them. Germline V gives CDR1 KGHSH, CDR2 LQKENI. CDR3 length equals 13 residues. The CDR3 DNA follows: TGTGCCAGCTCACCGGACTACCAAGAGACCCAGTACTTC. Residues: CASSPDYQETQYF.

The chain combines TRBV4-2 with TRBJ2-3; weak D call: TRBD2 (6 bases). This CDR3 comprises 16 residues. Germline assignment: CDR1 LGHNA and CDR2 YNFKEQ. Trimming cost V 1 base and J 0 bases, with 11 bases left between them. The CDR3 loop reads CASSQGRGGSTDTQYF. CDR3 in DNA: TGTGCCAGCAGCCAAGGACGGGGAGGCAGCACAGATACGCAGTATTTT.

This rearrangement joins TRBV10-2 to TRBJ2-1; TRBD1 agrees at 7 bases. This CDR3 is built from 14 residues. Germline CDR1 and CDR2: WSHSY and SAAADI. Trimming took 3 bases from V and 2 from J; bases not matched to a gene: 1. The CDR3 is CASSEQGTYNEQFF. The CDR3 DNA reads TGCGCCAGCAGTGAACAGGGGACCTACAATGAGCAGTTCTTC.

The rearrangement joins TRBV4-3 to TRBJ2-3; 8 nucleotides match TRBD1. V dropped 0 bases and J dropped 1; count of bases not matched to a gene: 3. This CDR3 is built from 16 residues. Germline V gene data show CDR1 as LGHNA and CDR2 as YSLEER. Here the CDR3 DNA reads TGCGCCAGCAGCCAAGAAATGGACAGGGGCACAGATACGCAGTATTTT. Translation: CASSQEMDRGTDTQYF.

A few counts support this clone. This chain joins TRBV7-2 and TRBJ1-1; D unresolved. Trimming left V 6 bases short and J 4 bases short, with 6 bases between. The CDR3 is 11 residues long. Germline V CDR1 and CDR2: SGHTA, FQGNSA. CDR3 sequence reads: CASRVGTEAFF. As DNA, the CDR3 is TGTGCCAGCAGGGTCGGCACTGAAGCTTTCTTT.

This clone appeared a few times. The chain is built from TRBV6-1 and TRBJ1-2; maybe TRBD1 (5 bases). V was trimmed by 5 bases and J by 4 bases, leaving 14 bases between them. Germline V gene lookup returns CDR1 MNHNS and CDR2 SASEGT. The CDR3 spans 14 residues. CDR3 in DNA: TGTGCCAGCAGTCCCCTACCGGGGGGCTATGGCTACACCTTC. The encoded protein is CASSPLPGGYGYTF.

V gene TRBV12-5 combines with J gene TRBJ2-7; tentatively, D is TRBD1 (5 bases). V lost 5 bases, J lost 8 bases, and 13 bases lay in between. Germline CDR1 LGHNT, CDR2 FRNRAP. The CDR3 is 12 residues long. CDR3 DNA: TGTGCTAGTGGTCCCCCCGCAGGGCAGCAGTACTTC. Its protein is CASGPPAGQQYF.

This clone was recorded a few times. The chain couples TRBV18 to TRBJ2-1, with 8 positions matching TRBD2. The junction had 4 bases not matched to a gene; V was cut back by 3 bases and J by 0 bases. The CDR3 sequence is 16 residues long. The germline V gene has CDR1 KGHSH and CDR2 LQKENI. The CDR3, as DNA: TGTGCCAGCTCACCCAGCGGGGGAAGCTCCTACAATGAGCAGTTCTTC. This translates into CASSPSGGSSYNEQFF. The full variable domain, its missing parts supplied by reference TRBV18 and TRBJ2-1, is NAGVMQNPRHLVRRRGQEARLRCSPMKGHSHVYWYRQLPEEGLKFMVYLQKENIIDESGMPKERFSAEFPKEGPSILRIQQVVRGDSAAYFCASSPSGGSSYNEQFFGPGTRLTVL.

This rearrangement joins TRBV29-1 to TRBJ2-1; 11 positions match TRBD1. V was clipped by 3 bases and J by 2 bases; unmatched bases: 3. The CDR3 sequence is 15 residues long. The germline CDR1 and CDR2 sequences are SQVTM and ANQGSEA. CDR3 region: CSVDPGQGAYNEQFF. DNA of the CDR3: TGCAGCGTTGACCCGGGACAGGGGGCCTACAATGAGCAGTTCTTC.

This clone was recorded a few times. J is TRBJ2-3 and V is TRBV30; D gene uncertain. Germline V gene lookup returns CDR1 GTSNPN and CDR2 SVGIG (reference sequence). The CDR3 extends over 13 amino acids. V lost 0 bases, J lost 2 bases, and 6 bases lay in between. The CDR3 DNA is TGTGCCTGGAGTGTACGGTTCACAGATACGCAGTATTTT. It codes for CAWSVRFTDTQYF. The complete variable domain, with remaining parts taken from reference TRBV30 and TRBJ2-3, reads SQTIHQWPATLVQPVGSPLSLECTVEGTSNPNLYWYRQAAGRGLQLLFYSVGIGQISSEVPQNLSASRPQDRQFILSSKKLLLSDSGFYLCAWSVRFTDTQYFGPGTRLTVL.

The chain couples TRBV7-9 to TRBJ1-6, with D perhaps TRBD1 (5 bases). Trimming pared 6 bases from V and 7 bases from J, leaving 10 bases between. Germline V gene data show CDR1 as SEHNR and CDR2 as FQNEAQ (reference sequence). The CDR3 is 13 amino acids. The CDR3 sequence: CASRSPGNSPLHF. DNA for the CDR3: TGTGCCAGCAGATCCCCAGGGAATTCACCCCTCCACTTT.

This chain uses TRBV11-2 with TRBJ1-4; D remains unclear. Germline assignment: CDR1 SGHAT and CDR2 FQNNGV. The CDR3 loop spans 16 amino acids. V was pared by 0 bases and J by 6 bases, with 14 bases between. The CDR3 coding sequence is TGTGCCAGCAGCTTAGATCTAGTCCTGAATTATGAAAAACTGTTTTTT. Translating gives CASSLDLVLNYEKLFF. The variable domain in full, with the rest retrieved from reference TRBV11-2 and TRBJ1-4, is EAGVAQSPRYKIIEKRQSVAFWCNPISGHATLYWYQQILGQGPKLLIQFQNNGVVDDSQLPKDRFSAERLKGVDSTLKIQPAKLEDSAVYLCASSLDLVLNYEKLFFGSGTQLSVL.

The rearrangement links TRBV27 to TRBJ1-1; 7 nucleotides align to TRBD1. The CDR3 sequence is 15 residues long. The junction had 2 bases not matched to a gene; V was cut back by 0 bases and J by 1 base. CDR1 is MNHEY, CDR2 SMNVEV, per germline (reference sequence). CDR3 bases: TGTGCCAGCAGTTTATCGAGGGACAGGAACACTGAAGCTTTCTTT. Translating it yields CASSLSRDRNTEAFF.

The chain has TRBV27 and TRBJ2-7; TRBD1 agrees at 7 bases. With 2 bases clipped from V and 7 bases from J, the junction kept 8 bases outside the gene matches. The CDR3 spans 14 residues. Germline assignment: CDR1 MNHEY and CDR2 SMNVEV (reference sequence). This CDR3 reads CASSLGQARGEQYF. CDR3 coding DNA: TGTGCCAGCAGTTTAGGACAGGCCCGGGGAGAGCAGTACTTC.

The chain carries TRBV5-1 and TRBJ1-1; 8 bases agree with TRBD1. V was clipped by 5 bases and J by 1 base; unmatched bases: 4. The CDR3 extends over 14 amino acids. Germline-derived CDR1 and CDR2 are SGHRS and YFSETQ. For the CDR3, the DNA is TGCGCCAGCAGGACGGACAGGGCGAACACTGAAGCTTTCTTT. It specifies CASRTDRANTEAFF.

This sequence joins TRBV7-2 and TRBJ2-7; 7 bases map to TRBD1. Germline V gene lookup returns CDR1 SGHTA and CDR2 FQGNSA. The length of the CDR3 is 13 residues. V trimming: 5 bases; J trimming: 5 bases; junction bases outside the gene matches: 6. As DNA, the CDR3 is TGTGCCAGCAGCCTGGGGACAGTCAACGAGCAGTACTTC. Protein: CASSLGTVNEQYF. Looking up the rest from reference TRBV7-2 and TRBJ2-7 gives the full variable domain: GAGVSQSPSNKVTEKGKDVELRCDPISGHTALYWYRQSLGQGLEFLIYFQGNSAPDKSGLPSDRFSAERTGGSVSTLTIQRTQQEDSAVYLCASSLGTVNEQYFGPGTRLTVT.

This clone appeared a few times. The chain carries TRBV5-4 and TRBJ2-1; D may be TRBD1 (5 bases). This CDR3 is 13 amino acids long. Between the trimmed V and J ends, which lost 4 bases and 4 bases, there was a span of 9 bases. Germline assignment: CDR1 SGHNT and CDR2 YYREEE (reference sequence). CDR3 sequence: CASSADTYNEQFF. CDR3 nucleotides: TGTGCCAGCAGCGCGGACACTTACAATGAGCAGTTCTTC.

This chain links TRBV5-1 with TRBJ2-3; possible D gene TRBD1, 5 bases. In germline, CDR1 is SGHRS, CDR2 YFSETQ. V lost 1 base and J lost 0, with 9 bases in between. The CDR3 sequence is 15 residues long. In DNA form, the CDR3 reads TGCGCCAGCAGCTTGCAGGGTACTAGCACAGATACGCAGTATTTT. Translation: CASSLQGTSTDTQYF.

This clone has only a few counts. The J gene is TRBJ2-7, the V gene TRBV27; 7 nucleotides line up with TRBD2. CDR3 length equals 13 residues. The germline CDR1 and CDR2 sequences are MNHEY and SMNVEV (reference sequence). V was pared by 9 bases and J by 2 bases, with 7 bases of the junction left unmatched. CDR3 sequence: CASPGLLTYEQYF. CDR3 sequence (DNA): TGTGCCAGTCCGGGACTACTCACCTACGAGCAGTACTTC.

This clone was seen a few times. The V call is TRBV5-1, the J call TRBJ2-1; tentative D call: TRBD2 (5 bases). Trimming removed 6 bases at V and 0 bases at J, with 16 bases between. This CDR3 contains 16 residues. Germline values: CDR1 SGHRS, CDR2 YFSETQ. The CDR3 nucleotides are TGCGCCAGCAAACTAGGGCCATCTAGCTCCTACAATGAGCAGTTCTTC. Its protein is CASKLGPSSSYNEQFF.

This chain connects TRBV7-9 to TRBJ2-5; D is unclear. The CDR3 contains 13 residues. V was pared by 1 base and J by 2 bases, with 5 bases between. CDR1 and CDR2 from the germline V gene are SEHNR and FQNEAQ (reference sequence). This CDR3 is CASSLGRQETQYF. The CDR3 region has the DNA TGTGCCAGCAGCTTAGGCAGGCAAGAGACCCAGTACTTC.